This paragraph reports one T cell receptor beta chain. Germline V gene lookup returns CDR1 MNHNS and CDR2 SASEGT. Trimming took 2 bases from V and 6 from J; bases not matched to a gene: 9. This CDR3 is 15 amino acids long. The data were taken from a study of CD8 T cells in Susac syndrome. The RNA input was about 0.5 to 1 ug, and it was reverse transcribed with random hexamers. Using its own MiXCR run on the immunoSEQ multiplex PCR reads, TCRdb lists one record per CDR3 protein. In the table there are roughly 130,000 distinct CDR3 sequences, more than 90% of which are singletons. The chain has TRBV6-1 and TRBJ2-7; TRBD2 aligns across 8 bases. The clonotype was recovered from a human donor in good health. The sample comprised CD4+ T cells from PBMCs. CDR3 DNA: TGTGCCAGCAGTGAAACTAGCGGTACCCTAGGCGAGCAGTACTTC. Its protein is CASSETSGTLGEQYF.